The 24 T cell receptor beta chains given below trace back to one sample, sequenced in a study of blood T cell repertoires in COVID-19. Method: immunoSEQ multiplex PCR; TCRdb's copy keeps in-frame clones and lacks some. The sample records about 72,000 clones, around nine tenths being singletons. Specimen: peripheral blood. The receptor source for this set is a human donor in a cohort sampled during active COVID-19.

The rearrangement joins TRBV29-1 to TRBJ2-2; D is perhaps TRBD1 (6 bases). The germline V gene has CDR1 SQVTM and CDR2 ANQGSEA. Trimming left V 7 bases short and J 4 bases short, with 16 bases between. The CDR3 runs 14 residues. The CDR3, as DNA: TGCAGCGCCCTACAGGGTGGGGGCACCGGGGAGCTGTTTTTT. This codes for CSALQGGGTGELFF.

V is TRBV4-2 and J is TRBJ2-7; 12 bases are a match to TRBD2. The CDR3 has 16 residues. CDR1 and CDR2 (germline): LGHNA, YNFKEQ. With V trimmed by 4 bases and J by 6 bases, 10 bases remained unmatched. CDR3 in amino acids: CASSPLAGGLTGEQYF. CDR3 nucleotides: TGTGCCAGCAGCCCACTAGCGGGAGGATTAACGGGCGAGCAGTACTTC.

V and J are TRBV3-1 (or the pseudogene TRBV3-2) and TRBJ2-1; TRBD2 matches 12 bases. Trimming at V came to 4 bases and at J to 8 bases, leaving 9 bases not matched to a gene. The CDR3 loop spans 16 amino acids. The V gene's germline CDR1 is LGHDT and CDR2 YNNKEL (reference sequence). Here the CDR3 DNA reads TGTGCCAGCAGCCGCCCGACTAGCGGGAGTAGCGATGAGCAGTTCTTC. Its protein product is CASSRPTSGSSDEQFF.

The J gene is TRBJ2-7, the V gene TRBV9; 10 bases are shared with TRBD2. V shed 4 bases, J shed 5 bases, and the junction held 9 bases outside the gene matches. Germline assignment: CDR1 SGDLS and CDR2 YYNGEE. The CDR3 has 15 amino acids. This CDR3 reads CASSSSGSKPHEQYF. CDR3 nucleotide sequence: TGTGCCAGCAGCTCTAGCGGGAGCAAACCCCACGAGCAGTACTTC.

V usage is TRBV27 and J usage is TRBJ2-7; 7 positions match TRBD1. With 5 bases clipped from V and 0 bases from J, the junction kept 22 bases outside the gene matches. This CDR3 is built from 20 residues. The V gene's germline CDR1 is MNHEY and CDR2 SMNVEV (reference sequence). The CDR3 loop reads CASSLDRVPLTYVPSYEQYF. The CDR3 nucleotides read TGTGCCAGCAGTCTAGACAGGGTGCCGTTAACTTACGTCCCCTCCTACGAGCAGTACTTC.

The rearrangement uses TRBV6-2 or TRBV6-3 and TRBJ2-5; no definite D call. CDR1 is MNHEY and CDR2 is SVGEGT in the germline V gene. The CDR3 is made up of 12 amino acids. The germline V and J ends were trimmed by 5 bases and 0 bases, with 4 bases remaining between them. DNA for the CDR3: TGTGCCAGCAGTCAGAACCAAGAGACCCAGTACTTC. This codes for CASSQNQETQYF.

The chain recombines TRBV9 with TRBJ1-1; D not certain. The CDR3 extends over 14 amino acids. Trimming pared 1 base from V and 2 bases from J, leaving 9 bases between. Germline V gives CDR1 SGDLS, CDR2 YYNGEE. The CDR3 here is CASSVFPGNTEAFF. CDR3 DNA sequence: TGTGCCAGCAGCGTATTTCCGGGTAACACTGAAGCTTTCTTT.

The genes are TRBV18 and TRBJ1-2, with 8 bases matching TRBD1. The germline gives CDR1 KGHSH, CDR2 LQKENI. V lost 0 bases, J lost 4 bases, and 4 bases stayed unmatched. The CDR3 loop spans 15 amino acids. Written as DNA, the CDR3 is TGTGCCAGCTCACCACCCGGACAGGGCCTCTATGGCTACACCTTC. Its protein is CASSPPGQGLYGYTF.

The chain links TRBV28 to TRBJ1-6; D remains unclear. In germline, CDR1 is MDHEN, CDR2 SYDVKM. The CDR3 is 13 amino acids. Between the trimmed V and J ends, which lost 3 bases and 9 bases, there was a span of 9 bases. This CDR3 reads CASSFGGTSPLHF. The CDR3 nucleotides read TGTGCCAGCAGTTTTGGCGGAACTTCACCCCTCCACTTT.

This chain connects TRBV7-3 to TRBJ2-7; D may be TRBD1 (5 bases). V gave up 1 base and J gave up 3 bases, with 7 bases separating them. CDR1 and CDR2 (germline): SGHTA, FQGTGA. The CDR3 has 13 amino acids. The CDR3: CASSLNGHYEQYF. DNA for the CDR3: TGTGCCAGCAGCTTAAACGGACACTACGAGCAGTACTTC.

J is TRBJ2-1 and V is TRBV3-1 (or the pseudogene TRBV3-2); tentative D call: TRBD1 (6 bases). Germline loops: CDR1 LGHDT, CDR2 YNNKEL (reference sequence). The V gene lost 4 bases and the J gene lost 0 bases, with 10 bases spanning the gap. The CDR3 contains 15 residues. CDR3 sequence reads: CASSPTGSSYNEQFF. The CDR3 nucleotides are TGTGCCAGCAGCCCCACAGGGTCCTCCTACAATGAGCAGTTCTTC.

The CDR3 here is CASSSTGTGAPNEKLFF. CDR3 nucleotide sequence: TGTGCCAGCAGTTCAACCGGGACAGGGGCACCTAATGAAAAACTGTTTTTT. The chain links TRBV28 to TRBJ1-4; 10 bases line up with TRBD1. The germline V gene encodes CDR1 MDHEN and CDR2 SYDVKM. The CDR3 is 17 residues long. Germline trimming cut 4 bases from V and 3 bases from J; bases unmatched to any gene: 8.

The chain joins TRBV4-3 to TRBJ2-3; TRBD1 agrees at 7 bases. The junction had 4 bases not matched to a gene; V was cut back by 0 bases and J by 4 bases. The CDR3 consists of 15 residues. Germline loops: CDR1 LGHNA, CDR2 YSLEER. The CDR3 DNA reads TGCGCCAGCAGCCAAGAGGGACAGAGCCCAGATACGCAGTATTTT. This sequence encodes CASSQEGQSPDTQYF.

This chain's CDR3 is CASSLGTGGPYEQYF. CDR3 coding DNA: TGTGCCAGCAGCCTCGGGACAGGGGGGCCCTACGAGCAGTACTTC. The genes are TRBV7-9 and TRBJ2-7; 11 bases map to TRBD1. CDR3 length: 15 amino acids. The germline CDR1 and CDR2 sequences are SEHNR and FQNEAQ (reference sequence). Trimming at V came to 5 bases and at J to 2 bases, leaving 5 bases not matched to a gene.

This sequence joins TRBV7-8 and TRBJ2-3; tentative D call: TRBD2 (6 bases). The CDR3 extends over 16 amino acids. With 1 base removed from V and 2 bases from J, the gap between germline ends came to 13 bases. CDR1 is SGHVS and CDR2 is FQNEAQ in the germline V gene. The CDR3 DNA reads TGTGCCAGCAGCTTAGTTACGGGAGTGGACACAGATACGCAGTATTTT. Translation: CASSLVTGVDTDTQYF.

The rearrangement uses TRBV28 and TRBJ1-4; D is unclear. The V gene's germline CDR1 is MDHEN and CDR2 SYDVKM. V lost 6 bases to trimming and J lost 5 bases, with 13 bases between them. The CDR3 totals 14 residues. The CDR3 DNA reads TGTGCCAGCAGCGCCTCGGGGAAAAATGAAAAACTGTTTTTT. This translates into CASSASGKNEKLFF. The entire variable domain, with the rest obtained from reference TRBV28 and TRBJ1-4, is as follows: DVKVTQSSRYLVKRTGEKVFLECVQDMDHENMFWYRQDPGLGLRLIYFSYDVKMKEKGDIPEGYSVSREKKERFSLILESASTNQTSMYLCASSASGKNEKLFFGSGTQLSVL.

This clone was counted only a few times. The CDR3 loop is CASSHRTGSEEQYF. CDR3 nucleotides: TGCGCCAGCAGTCATCGAACAGGGTCGGAGGAGCAGTACTTC. V gene TRBV23-1 combines with J gene TRBJ2-7, with D possibly TRBD1 on 6 matching bases. TRBV23-1 is labeled an ORF, and its function is uncertain. V dropped 3 bases and J dropped 7 bases, with 16 bases sitting between them. The CDR3 contains 14 residues.

The chain joins TRBV28 to TRBJ2-7, with 10 bases lining up with TRBD1. Germline V gene data show CDR1 as MDHEN and CDR2 as SYDVKM. The CDR3 length is 17 residues. V lost 1 base and J lost 6; bases outside the gene matches: 12. As DNA, the CDR3 is TGTGCCAGCAGTTTATCGAAGGGGACAGGGGTTCGTAGCGAGCAGTACTTC. Amino acid sequence: CASSLSKGTGVRSEQYF.

The CDR3 region is CASSEAIGSRLRVEQYF. In nucleotides, the CDR3 is TGTGCCAGCAGTGAAGCGATAGGGAGCAGGCTACGAGTCGAGCAGTACTTC. The V call is TRBV6-1, the J call TRBJ2-7, with D tentatively TRBD2 (5 bases). The CDR3 contains 17 residues. CDR1 is MNHNS and CDR2 is SASEGT in the germline V gene. Trimming stripped 0 bases from V and 6 bases from J, with 21 bases between.

This clone was seen a single time. The genes are TRBV29-1 and TRBJ2-3; tentatively, D is TRBD2 (5 bases). This CDR3 spans 14 amino acids. V shed 2 bases and J shed 1 base, with 10 bases lying between them. Germline loops: CDR1 SQVTM, CDR2 ANQGSEA. As DNA, the CDR3 is TGCAGCGTTGAATATAGCGCGCGCACAGATACGCAGTATTTT. Protein product: CSVEYSARTDTQYF.

This sequence joins TRBV18 and TRBJ2-7, with 7 bases matching TRBD2. The germline V gene has CDR1 KGHSH and CDR2 LQKENI. The CDR3 has 15 amino acids. V was clipped by 3 bases and J by 2 bases; unmatched bases: 7. In DNA form, the CDR3 reads TGTGCCAGCTCACCGTCGGGACTACTAGCCTACGAGCAGTACTTC. This gives the protein CASSPSGLLAYEQYF.

Here the CDR3 reads CASSVGTAPREKLFF. DNA of the CDR3: TGTGCCAGCAGCGTAGGGACAGCGCCGAGGGAAAAACTGTTTTTT. The rearrangement links TRBV9 to TRBJ1-4; perhaps TRBD1 as D (6 bases). From germline, CDR1 is SGDLS and CDR2 YYNGEE. The ends were cut back, 0 bases at V and 8 bases at J, with 14 bases in the middle. The CDR3 loop spans 15 amino acids.

The CDR3 loop is CASSLVAGRYSPLHF. The CDR3 DNA reads TGTGCCAGCAGCTTAGTAGCAGGGAGGTATTCACCCCTCCACTTT. The J gene is TRBJ1-6, the V gene TRBV11-2; perhaps TRBD1 as D (5 bases). The germline gives CDR1 SGHAT, CDR2 FQNNGV. CDR3 length equals 15 residues. The V and J ends lost 1 base and 8 bases respectively, with 12 bases between them.

The V gene is TRBV28, the J gene TRBJ2-2; D not certain. This CDR3 spans 17 amino acids. V was cut by 4 bases and J by 2 bases, with 17 bases left in between. Germline CDR1 MDHEN, CDR2 SYDVKM. The DNA for the CDR3 is TGTGCCAGCAGTTGGGCTGTGGGCAGAGTAAACACCGGGGAGCTGTTTTTT. Amino acid sequence: CASSWAVGRVNTGELFF.